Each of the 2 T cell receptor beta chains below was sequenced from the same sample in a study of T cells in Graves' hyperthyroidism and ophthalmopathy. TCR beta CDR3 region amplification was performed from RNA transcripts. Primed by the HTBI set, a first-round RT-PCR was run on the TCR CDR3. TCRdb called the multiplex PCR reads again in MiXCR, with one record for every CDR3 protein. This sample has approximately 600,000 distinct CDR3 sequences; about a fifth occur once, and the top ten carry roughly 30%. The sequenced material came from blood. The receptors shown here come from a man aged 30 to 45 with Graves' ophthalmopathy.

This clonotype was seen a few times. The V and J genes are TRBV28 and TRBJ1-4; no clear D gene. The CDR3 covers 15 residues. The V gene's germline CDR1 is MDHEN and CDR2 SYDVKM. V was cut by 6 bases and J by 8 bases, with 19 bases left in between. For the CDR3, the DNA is TGTGCCAGCAGCCCCACTTACGAGTCTCTAGAAAAACTGTTTTTT. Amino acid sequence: CASSPTYESLEKLFF.

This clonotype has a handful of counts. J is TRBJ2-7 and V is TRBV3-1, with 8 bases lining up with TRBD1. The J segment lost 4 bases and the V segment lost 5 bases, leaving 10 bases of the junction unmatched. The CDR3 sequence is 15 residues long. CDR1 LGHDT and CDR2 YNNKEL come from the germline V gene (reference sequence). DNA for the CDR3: TGTGCCAGCAGCGAAACAGGGGGGACTTTTTACGAGCAGTACTTC. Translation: CASSETGGTFYEQYF.